The 15 T cell receptor beta chains reported below all come from one sample, sequenced in a study of OX40 agonist ivuxolimab in advanced cancers. Sequencing was performed with immunoSEQ multiplex PCR; in TCRdb, only in-frame clones are kept and a portion is missing. The data hold about 91,000 clones, with around 87% observed a single time. The sequencing here drew on CD4+ or CD8+ T cells sorted from blood, taken in a trial of the OX40 agonist ivuxolimab. The receptors were gathered from an adult with an advanced solid tumor such as melanoma, head and neck, liver or kidney cancer.

For the CDR3, the DNA is TGCGCCAGCAGAACAGGGGTCTCTGGGGCCAACGTCCTGACTTTC. Translating it yields CASRTGVSGANVLTF. The rearrangement links TRBV5-1 to TRBJ2-6; 7 bases fit TRBD1. J was trimmed by 0 bases and V by 5 bases; bases with no gene match: 2. The CDR3 runs 15 residues. CDR1 and CDR2 from the germline V gene are SGHRS and YFSETQ.

This chain uses TRBV5-6 with TRBJ2-1; 10 bases agree with TRBD2. V was clipped by 2 bases and J by 4 bases; unmatched bases: 3. Germline loops: CDR1 SGHDT, CDR2 YYEEEE. The CDR3 covers 15 residues. The CDR3 reads CASSFRTSGYNEQFF. CDR3 coding DNA: TGTGCCAGCAGCTTCCGGACTAGCGGATACAATGAGCAGTTCTTC.

The gene calls are TRBV19 and TRBJ2-7, with 8 bases aligning to TRBD1. Germline assignment: CDR1 LNHDA and CDR2 SQIVND (reference sequence). CDR3 size: 14 residues. Losses at the gene ends were 3 bases for V and 2 bases for J; bases not matched to a gene: 3. CDR3 in amino acids: CASSIDRGTYEQYF. The CDR3 DNA follows: TGTGCCAGTAGTATCGACAGGGGCACCTACGAGCAGTACTTC.

The chain couples TRBV6-1 to TRBJ2-7; 8 bases are shared with TRBD1. The V gene end was trimmed by 4 bases and the J gene end by 4 bases; junction bases not matched to a gene: 3. The CDR3 has 13 residues. CDR1 and CDR2 from the germline V gene are MNHNS and SASEGT. In DNA form, the CDR3 reads TGTGCCAGCAGTGCGGGACAGGATTACGAGCAGTACGTC. This encodes CASSAGQDYEQYV.

The V and J genes are TRBV11-2 and TRBJ2-1; 11 bases line up with TRBD2. The CDR3 consists of 15 residues. Germline V lookup: CDR1 SGHAT, CDR2 FQNNGV. J lost 5 bases, V lost 1 base, and 1 base had no gene match. CDR3 bases: TGTGCCAGCAGCTTAGGACTAGCGGGAAACAATGAGCAGTTCTTC. Protein product: CASSLGLAGNNEQFF. Filled out from reference TRBV11-2 and TRBJ2-1, the complete variable domain reads EAGVAQSPRYKIIEKRQSVAFWCNPISGHATLYWYQQILGQGPKLLIQFQNNGVVDDSQLPKDRFSAERLKGVDSTLKIQPAKLEDSAVYLCASSLGLAGNNEQFFGPGTRLTVL.

This clone turned up a few times. This rearrangement joins TRBV5-4 to TRBJ2-3; tentatively, D is TRBD2 (6 bases). With 4 bases removed from V and 10 bases from J, the gap between germline ends came to 16 bases. The CDR3 is 13 residues long. Germline loops: CDR1 SGHNT, CDR2 YYREEE (reference sequence). CDR3 sequence (DNA): TGTGCCAGCAGCCCGGGCGAGGGAGGTTCGCAGTATTTT. It yields the protein CASSPGEGGSQYF.

This chain joins TRBV11-3 and TRBJ1-1, with TRBD1 matching 7 bases. Germline V CDR1 and CDR2: SGHNT, YENEEA. Trimming removed 5 bases from V and 3 bases from J; junction bases left unmatched: 6. This CDR3 region has 14 residues. CDR3 sequence reads: CASSIDRVDTEAFF. CDR3 nucleotide sequence: TGTGCCAGCAGCATCGACAGGGTGGACACTGAAGCTTTCTTT.

CDR3 loop: CASSFRRDTQYF. CDR3 nucleotide sequence: TGTGCCAGCAGCTTTCGTAGAGATACGCAGTATTTT. This sequence joins TRBV7-2 and TRBJ2-3; D is unresolved. V lost 3 bases to trimming and J lost 5 bases, with 6 bases between them. This CDR3 spans 12 amino acids. Germline CDR1 SGHTA, CDR2 FQGNSA. Variable domain in full (rest from reference TRBV7-2 and TRBJ2-3): GAGVSQSPSNKVTEKGKDVELRCDPISGHTALYWYRQSLGQGLEFLIYFQGNSAPDKSGLPSDRFSAERTGGSVSTLTIQRTQQEDSAVYLCASSFRRDTQYFGPGTRLTVL.

This clone was counted ten times or more. The chain carries TRBV2 and TRBJ2-2; D possibly uses TRBD1 or TRBD2 (5 bases each). From germline, CDR1 is SNHLY and CDR2 FYNNEI. This CDR3 region has 15 residues. The ends were cut back, 3 bases at V and 6 bases at J, with 14 bases in the middle. The CDR3 region is CASSDPGWRSGELFF. The CDR3 nucleotides read TGTGCCAGCAGTGACCCAGGGTGGAGGTCCGGGGAGCTGTTTTTT.

The gene calls are TRBV29-1 and TRBJ2-7; D unclear. The CDR3 covers 12 residues. CDR1 and CDR2 (germline): SQVTM, ANQGSEA. Trimming removed 4 bases from V and 0 bases from J, with 7 bases in between. The DNA of the CDR3 is TGCAGCGTTGGTCCTGGCTCCTACGAGCAGTACTTC. Translation: CSVGPGSYEQYF.

The genes are TRBV11-1 and TRBJ2-2; no firm D call. Per the germline V gene, CDR1 is SGHAT and CDR2 is FQDESV (reference sequence). The CDR3 runs to 16 residues. Trimming took 1 base from V and 0 from J, leaving 9 bases between them. This CDR3 reads CASSLVVGPNTGELFF. The CDR3 DNA is TGTGCCAGCAGCTTAGTCGTCGGCCCGAACACCGGGGAGCTGTTTTTT. The whole variable domain, remainder taken from reference TRBV11-1 and TRBJ2-2, is EAEVAQSPRYKITEKSQAVAFWCDPISGHATLYWYRQILGQGPELLVQFQDESVVDDSQLPKDRFSAERLKGVDSTLKIQPAELGDSAMYLCASSLVVGPNTGELFFGEGSRLTVL.

The rearrangement uses TRBV5-5 and TRBJ2-3; D is uncertain. Between the trimmed V and J ends, which lost 0 bases and 6 bases, there was a span of 14 bases. Looked up from germline, CDR1 is SGHKS and CDR2 is YYEKEE (reference sequence). This CDR3 is 15 amino acids long. CDR3 in amino acids: CASSLVPRFTDTQYF. Written as DNA, the CDR3 is TGTGCCAGCAGCTTGGTGCCTCGGTTTACGGATACGCAGTATTTT.

This chain uses TRBV5-1 with TRBJ2-3, with TRBD2 matching over 11 bases. The germline gives CDR1 SGHRS, CDR2 YFSETQ. V gave up 4 bases and J gave up 4 bases; unmatched junction bases: 8. The CDR3 is 16 residues long. The CDR3 protein is CASSQVAGGPSDTQYF. CDR3 sequence (DNA): TGCGCCAGCAGCCAGGTAGCGGGAGGGCCCTCAGATACGCAGTATTTT.

This sequence joins TRBV7-2 and TRBJ2-7; 7 positions match TRBD1. V gave up 5 bases and J gave up 3 bases; unmatched junction bases: 7. In germline, CDR1 is SGHTA, CDR2 FQGNSA. This CDR3 is 14 amino acids long. This CDR3 is CASSPPGQFYEQYV. CDR3 sequence (DNA): TGTGCCAGCAGCCCGCCGGGACAGTTCTACGAGCAGTACGTC.

This sequence joins TRBV7-3 and TRBJ2-1, with D perhaps assigned TRBD1 or TRBD2 (5 bases each). V lost 1 base to trimming and J lost 8 bases, with 12 bases between them. The V gene's germline CDR1 is SGHTA and CDR2 FQGTGA. The CDR3 has 14 residues. The chain's CDR3 is CASSLRFGADEQFF. The DNA for the CDR3 is TGTGCCAGCAGCTTAAGATTCGGGGCTGATGAGCAGTTCTTC.